The source of this TCR beta chain is a study of vaccination and CD4 T cells after COVID-19. Treatment specified: approximately 11-day PBMC culture with coronavirus spike peptide pools or control peptides (ViraFEST assay). PCR positivity was dated March to December 2020, before US Alpha, Beta and Delta variants. For this clonotype: Its antigen is unknown.

This CDR3 is 12 amino acids long. The V end lost 9 bases, the J end lost 9 bases, and 14 bases lay between the germline ends. Germline CDR1 reads KGHDR; CDR2 reads SFDVKD. Oncomine TCR Beta short-read sequencing was applied to DNA from cultured CD4+ T cells. From the PCR reads, TCRdb called clonotypes with MiXCR, one entry per CDR3 protein. This table has thousands of distinct CDR3 sequences, roughly 23% appearing once. The input for sequencing was CD4+ T cells from blood, cultured in vitro, taken after SARS-CoV-2 vaccination. This TCR derives from a human donor who had recovered from COVID-19. This chain connects TRBV24-1 to TRBJ1-5, with D tentatively TRBD1 (6 bases). This CDR3 is CATGRQEGPQHF. Here the CDR3 DNA reads TGTGCCACCGGCCGACAGGAGGGGCCCCAGCATTTT.